The present T cell receptor (beta chain) was sequenced within a study of beta chain features in type 1 diabetes. General observations from the study: Relative to healthy donors, patients appeared to have naive, central memory and Treg TCRB repertoires that were more similar. There was no resolution here of whether HLA type influences TCRB rearrangement.

The trim removed 4 bases at V and 7 bases at J, leaving 8 bases unmatched. Germline CDR1 MNHNS, CDR2 SASEGT. This CDR3 contains 16 residues. Only a few counts were recorded for this clone. Its antigen remains unidentified. What was sequenced were expressed TCRB transcripts, since all of the isolated RNA had been reverse transcribed. Libraries were prepared by immunoSEQ multiplex PCR; TCRdb keeps only in-frame clonotypes and omits some of them. The data contain more than 300,000 clones, roughly 16% of them seen just once; the ten biggest clones take up more than 0.015%. Heparinised blood was drawn once per donor, averaging approximately 0.12 L.

The rearrangement uses TRBV6-1 and TRBJ2-1; TRBD2 matches at 12 bases. This receptor was obtained from a woman under 30 in good health. Sample: naive CD4+ T cells from blood. CDR3 residues: CASSGFRTSGANEQFF. The CDR3 DNA reads as TGTGCCAGCAGTGGTTTCAGGACTAGCGGGGCTAATGAGCAGTTCTTC.